This T cell receptor beta chain came from a study of T cell responses to AZD1222 COVID-19 vaccine. At the level of the study: Pooled together were second doses at about 4 or about 12 weeks. Study results and limitations: Seropositivity was recorded at baseline in only 6 or 7 AZD1222 recipients. Mostly white British, mostly female donors; authors suggested clonal diversity may be underestimated.

The trim removed 4 bases at V and 6 bases at J, leaving 4 bases unmatched. Germline-derived CDR1 and CDR2 are SGHRS and YFSETQ. The CDR3 sequence is 14 residues long. Regarding this clone: Its matching antigen is unknown.

Profiling relied on immunoSEQ multiplex PCR, and the TCRdb table lists in-frame clones only, not all of them. Of about 62,000 clones listed, 70% to 90% are singletons. This chain uses TRBV5-1 with TRBJ1-5, with 10 bases lining up with TRBD1. The TCR sequence derives from an adult in good health. The sequenced sample was peripheral blood, obtained on day 0 of AZD1222 vaccination. The chain's CDR3 is CASSIGTGVQPQHF. The DNA for the CDR3 is TGCGCCAGCAGCATAGGGACAGGGGTTCAGCCCCAGCATTTT.